The next 4 T cell receptor beta chains were all read from a single sample in a study of CD8+ T cells in alopecia areata. RNA extraction and reverse transcription yielded cDNA as sequencing template. Method: immunoSEQ multiplex PCR; TCRdb's copy keeps in-frame clones and lacks some. The sample consists of some 220,000 clones, around 57% of them appearing once. As for treatment: oral pan-JAK inhibitor, 5-10 mg twice daily. The sequencing used CD4+ T cells sorted from blood, collected at week 4, from a patient treated with tofacitinib. The source is a human donor with alopecia areata.

The V and J genes are TRBV27 and TRBJ1-5, with D possibly matching TRBD1 (6 bases). The V end was cut by 3 bases, the J end by 3 bases, with 9 bases between. CDR1 is MNHEY, CDR2 SMNVEV, per germline (reference sequence). The CDR3 consists of 14 residues. The CDR3: CASSLLGANQPQHF. CDR3 coding DNA: TGTGCCAGCAGTTTGTTGGGGGCCAATCAGCCCCAGCATTTT.

The V call is TRBV2, the J call TRBJ1-4; the D is unclear. Germline assignment: CDR1 SNHLY and CDR2 FYNNEI. The CDR3 is made up of 12 amino acids. Trimming removed 1 base at V and 7 bases at J, with 4 bases between. CDR3: CASSEGAEKLFF. CDR3 DNA sequence: TGTGCCAGCAGTGAAGGTGCTGAAAAACTGTTTTTT.

The rearrangement uses TRBV6-6 and TRBJ1-1; 7 nucleotides match TRBD1. Germline trimming cut 2 bases from V and 4 bases from J; bases unmatched to any gene: 4. The length of the CDR3 is 14 residues. Germline V gene sequence: CDR1 MNHNY, CDR2 SVGAGI (reference sequence). Here the CDR3 reads CASSYDRVGTEAFF. The CDR3 DNA sequence: TGTGCCAGCAGTTACGACAGGGTTGGCACTGAAGCTTTCTTT.

In nucleotides, the CDR3 is TGTGCCAGCAGTTTGCAGGGTAGTAATTCACCCCTCCACTTT. Its protein product is CASSLQGSNSPLHF. The chain joins TRBV2 to TRBJ1-6; D possibly corresponds to TRBD1 (5 bases). The CDR3 length is 14 residues. In germline, CDR1 is SNHLY, CDR2 FYNNEI. V was clipped by 5 bases and J by 6 bases, with 11 bases between them. Filled out from reference TRBV2 and TRBJ1-6, the complete variable domain reads EPEVTQTPSHQVTQMGQEVILRCVPISNHLYFYWYRQILGQKVEFLVSFYNNEISEKSEIFDDQFSVERPDGSNFTLKIRSTKLEDSAMYFCASSLQGSNSPLHFGNGTRLTVT.